This T cell receptor (beta chain) emerged from a study of CD8+CD57+ T cells in acquired aplastic anemia. About the study: Mean yield of DNA from sorted CD4+ and CD8+ cells was approximately 3 ug. Healthy-donor CD4+ cells averaged about 9.9 million reads.

The study profiled TCR beta VDJ and CDR3 using genomic DNA as template. TCRdb redid the calling of the reads with MiXCR, one entry per CDR3 protein. The repertoire holds approximately 70,000 distinct CDR3 sequences, with about 50% as singletons. This clonotype was recorded at least ten times. Its antigen is not identified. Overall study findings and caveats: Patient and control CD8+ Simpson's diversity was not significantly different.

From germline, CDR1 is SEHNR and CDR2 FQNEAQ (reference sequence). CDR3 length: 18 amino acids. Deletions cut 7 bases from V and 0 bases from J, with 19 bases between. The source material was sorted CD4+, CD8+, or CD8+CD57+ T cells (not recorded which) from PBMCs. This TCR was sampled from a human donor in good health, serving as a control. The chain links TRBV7-9 to TRBJ2-6; D gene ambiguous. CDR3 amino acids: CASILEPIGVSGANVLTF. The CDR3 DNA follows: TGTGCCAGCATACTCGAACCTATTGGGGTCTCTGGGGCCAACGTCCTGACTTTC.